Listed here are 21 T cell receptor beta chains from one sample, sequenced in a study of shared clonotypes between healthy human individuals. The repertoire was sequenced with immunoSEQ multiplex PCR; TCRdb's copy has only in-frame clones and lacks some. The sample has 2 million to 2.5 million clones; 85% to 95% are singletons. The source material was naive CD4+ T cells from PBMCs. Subset of the sample: CD45RA+ positively selected. The receptors shown here come from a man aged 18 to 29 in good health. Some clones in this sample may be carry-over from other donors' samples.

The chain carries TRBV9 and TRBJ2-1; D remains unclear. This CDR3 is 14 amino acids long. Germline V gene sequence: CDR1 SGDLS, CDR2 YYNGEE. The V end lost 0 bases, the J end lost 7 bases, and 11 bases lay between the germline ends. The CDR3 sequence is CASSVGLGLNEQFF. In nucleotides, the CDR3 is TGTGCCAGCAGCGTAGGTCTCGGTCTGAATGAGCAGTTCTTC.

Comments on this clone: This CDR3 is also generated by other DNA sequences in the sample. V usage is TRBV18 and J usage is TRBJ2-7; the D call may be TRBD1 or TRBD2 (5 bases each). V was pared by 3 bases and J by 4 bases, with 13 bases between. The CDR3 has 14 residues. CDR1 KGHSH and CDR2 LQKENI come from the germline V gene. The CDR3 is CASSPPGRPYEQYF. The CDR3 nucleotides read TGTGCCAGCTCACCGCCGGGGCGACCGTACGAGCAGTACTTC.

The rearrangement links TRBV5-4 to TRBJ2-7, with 10 positions matching TRBD2. Germline CDR1 reads SGHNT; CDR2 reads YYREEE (reference sequence). The CDR3 is 16 amino acids. Unmatched junction bases numbered 6, after V lost 1 base and J lost 2 bases. The CDR3 nucleotides read TGTGCCAGCAGCTTGCACCCGGGACTAGCGACCTACGAGCAGTACTTC. Translated: CASSLHPGLATYEQYF.

The genes are TRBV28 and TRBJ2-5; D is uncertain. The CDR3 covers 13 residues. Deletions cut 6 bases from V and 2 bases from J, with 10 bases between. Germline CDR1 MDHEN, CDR2 SYDVKM. For the CDR3, the DNA is TGTGCCAGCAGCATCAAATTACAAGAGACCCAGTACTTC. It is translated as CASSIKLQETQYF.

The chain recombines TRBV28 with TRBJ2-6; TRBD1 might be the D (6 bases). Germline CDR1 and CDR2: MDHEN and SYDVKM. V was shortened by 1 base and J by 0 bases, with 19 bases between the two germline ends. The CDR3 length is 20 residues. The CDR3 bases are TGTGCCAGCAGTTTATACCAGACAGGTTCGGGCGACTCTGGGGCCAACGTCCTGACTTTC. It codes for CASSLYQTGSGDSGANVLTF. Using reference TRBV28 and TRBJ2-6 for the parts outside the CDR3, the full variable domain is DVKVTQSSRYLVKRTGEKVFLECVQDMDHENMFWYRQDPGLGLRLIYFSYDVKMKEKGDIPEGYSVSREKKERFSLILESASTNQTSMYLCASSLYQTGSGDSGANVLTFGAGSRLTVL.

This clone was observed a single time. The chain is built from TRBV27 and TRBJ2-1; D uncertain. The CDR3 is 14 amino acids. V was shortened by 2 bases and J by 4 bases, with 9 bases between the two germline ends. In germline, CDR1 is MNHEY, CDR2 SMNVEV (reference sequence). CDR3 loop: CASSLAENYNEQFF. The CDR3 DNA reads TGTGCCAGCAGTTTAGCGGAAAATTACAATGAGCAGTTCTTC.

The chain has TRBV5-4 and TRBJ2-7, with D uncertain. CDR3 length equals 15 residues. Germline V gene data show CDR1 as SGHNT and CDR2 as YYREEE (reference sequence). The V end was cut by 0 bases, the J end by 2 bases, with 12 bases between. The CDR3 DNA reads as TGTGCCAGCAGCTTGGGTACTACGACGGCCTACGAGCAGTACTTC. As protein: CASSLGTTTAYEQYF.

CDR3 amino acids: CASSLPLGTSETQYF. The DNA of the CDR3 is TGCGCCAGCAGCCTCCCCCTCGGGACCTCAGAGACCCAGTACTTC. The chain combines TRBV5-1 with TRBJ2-5; the D gene could be TRBD1 or TRBD2 (5 bases each). From germline, CDR1 is SGHRS and CDR2 YFSETQ. The CDR3 loop spans 15 amino acids. The V gene lost 4 bases and the J gene lost 4 bases, with 17 bases spanning the gap. Drawing the rest from reference TRBV5-1 and TRBJ2-5, the complete variable domain is KAGVTQTPRYLIKTRGQQVTLSCSPISGHRSVSWYQQTPGQGLQFLFEYFSETQRNKGNFPGRFSGRQFSNSRSEMNVSTLELGDSALYLCASSLPLGTSETQYFGPGTRLLVL.

Concerning this clone: The junction departs from the called germline gene at one end, perhaps through a read error. The CDR3 nucleotides read TGTGCCAGCAGTTCGCTACTCAATACAGTTGACTTC. It specifies CASSSLLNTVDF. The chain uses TRBV28 and TRBJ2-7; D is ambiguous. Germline V gene lookup returns CDR1 MDHEN and CDR2 SYDVKM. The CDR3 contains 12 residues.

The chain links TRBV11-2 to TRBJ1-3; D uncertain. Trimming shortened V by 5 bases and J by 5 bases, and 13 bases separated the two germline ends. CDR1 SGHAT and CDR2 FQNNGV come from the germline V gene. There are 14 residues in the CDR3. The CDR3 bases are TGTGCCAGCAGCCCAACAGAGCTCAGAAACACCATATATTTT. It codes for CASSPTELRNTIYF.

Comment on this clone: The sample carries other DNA sequences with the same CDR3. This rearrangement joins TRBV28 to TRBJ2-6, with TRBD2 identical over 7 bases. CDR1 is MDHEN and CDR2 is SYDVKM in the germline V gene. Trimming at V came to 3 bases and at J to 2 bases, leaving 1 base not matched to a gene. The CDR3 covers 15 residues. For the CDR3, the DNA is TGTGCCAGCAGTTTGGGGGGGGCTGGGGCCAACGTCCTGACTTTC. Its translation: CASSLGGAGANVLTF.

The CDR3 region is CASSRRGLETQYF. In nucleotides, the CDR3 is TGCGCCAGCAGCCGGCGTGGGCTTGAGACCCAGTACTTC. The gene calls are TRBV5-1 and TRBJ2-5; D call uncertain. The CDR3 length is 13 residues. The V gene's germline CDR1 is SGHRS and CDR2 YFSETQ. V gave up 4 bases and J gave up 5 bases, with 12 bases separating them.

The chain is built from TRBV30 and TRBJ2-7; D remains unclear. Germline CDR1 GTSNPN, CDR2 SVGIG (reference sequence). There are 13 residues in the CDR3. V lost 0 bases to trimming and J lost 5 bases, with 11 bases between them. Here the CDR3 reads CAWSVVLVHEQYF. CDR3 nucleotides: TGTGCCTGGAGTGTAGTCTTGGTCCACGAGCAGTACTTC.

CDR3 sequence reads: CASRRERGEQYF. CDR3 DNA sequence: TGTGCCAGCAGGCGGGAGAGAGGGGAGCAGTACTTC. The rearrangement joins TRBV6-5 to TRBJ2-7; 7 bases fit TRBD2. This CDR3 is built from 12 residues. Per germline, CDR1 MNHEY and CDR2 SVGAGI. V lost 6 bases, J lost 7 bases, and 6 bases stayed unmatched.

In its sample, this clone was seen once. The rearrangement joins TRBV19 to TRBJ2-2, with TRBD2 identical over 9 bases. Looked up from germline, CDR1 is LNHDA and CDR2 is SQIVND (reference sequence). Trimming at V came to 7 bases and at J to 1 base, leaving 7 bases not matched to a gene. The CDR3 spans 16 residues. CDR3 protein: CASTISGSLNTGELFF. DNA for the CDR3: TGTGCCAGTACCATTAGCGGGAGCTTGAACACCGGGGAGCTGTTTTTT. Full variable domain (outside the CDR3, taken from reference TRBV19 and TRBJ2-2): DGGITQSPKYLFRKEGQNVTLSCEQNLNHDAMYWYRQDPGQGLRLIYYSQIVNDFQKGDIAEGYSVSREKKESFPLTVTSAQKNPTAFYLCASTISGSLNTGELFFGEGSRLTVL.

The chain uses TRBV19 and TRBJ2-4; D unresolved. This CDR3 is built from 18 residues. With 3 bases removed from V and 0 bases from J, the gap between germline ends came to 18 bases. The germline V gene encodes CDR1 LNHDA and CDR2 SQIVND (reference sequence). CDR3 DNA: TGTGCCAGTAGTATTTTGGGGATCAACTTCCGAGCCAAAAACATTCAGTACTTC. Protein sequence: CASSILGINFRAKNIQYF.

The chain joins TRBV23-1 to TRBJ2-7, with D possibly being TRBD1 (6 bases). TRBV23-1 has ORF status, its function being uncertain. The CDR3 contains 15 residues. V gave up 2 bases and J gave up 6 bases, with 17 bases separating them. CDR3 sequence reads: CASSQGPRGSAEQYF. Here the CDR3 DNA reads TGCGCCAGCAGTCAAGGGCCCAGGGGCTCGGCCGAGCAGTACTTC.

V and J are TRBV28 and TRBJ2-2; D is perhaps TRBD2 (5 bases). Trimming left V 6 bases short and J 1 base short, with 12 bases between. This CDR3 is 15 amino acids long. In germline, CDR1 is MDHEN, CDR2 SYDVKM. The CDR3 is CASSIGSVNTGELFF. The CDR3 DNA reads as TGTGCCAGCAGCATAGGGAGCGTGAACACCGGGGAGCTGTTTTTT.

J is TRBJ2-5 and V is TRBV5-4; TRBD1 agrees at 10 bases. CDR1 is SGHNT and CDR2 is YYREEE in the germline V gene (reference sequence). V dropped 4 bases and J dropped 5; count of bases not matched to a gene: 2. The CDR3 consists of 13 residues. The CDR3 spells CASSRDRGETQYF. The CDR3 DNA reads TGTGCCAGCAGCCGGGACAGGGGTGAGACCCAGTACTTC.

V usage is TRBV7-2 and J usage is TRBJ2-5; 9 positions match TRBD1. V shed 2 bases and J 5 bases; nucleotides not matched to a gene: 12. This CDR3 has 17 amino acids. Germline V gene lookup returns CDR1 SGHTA and CDR2 FQGNSA. Here the CDR3 DNA reads TGTGCCAGCAGCTTATGGTCCGGGACAGGGTTCAGCGAGACCCAGTACTTC. Its protein is CASSLWSGTGFSETQYF.

The CDR3: CASSTPPTGNTIYF. CDR3 nucleotide sequence: TGTGCCAGCAGTACCCCGCCTACTGGAAACACCATATATTTT. V gene TRBV28 combines with J gene TRBJ1-3; D unclear. This CDR3 comprises 14 residues. Germline V gives CDR1 MDHEN, CDR2 SYDVKM. Trimming left V 5 bases short and J 2 bases short, with 10 bases between.